This TCR beta chain appears in the sequencing data of a study of T cells in Graves' hyperthyroidism and ophthalmopathy. Amplification of TCR beta CDR3 regions used RNA as the template. In the first-round RT-PCR of the TCR CDR3, the HTBI primer set was used. TCRdb processed the multiplex PCR reads anew with MiXCR; each CDR3 protein has one entry. Counted here are about 710,000 distinct CDR3 sequences, 16% occurring once; the ten biggest clones make up over 7.5%. This CDR3 comprises 14 residues. Isolation of PBMCs was performed on about 10 ml fresh peripheral blood. This clonotype was seen repeatedly, ten times or more. A read error may account for a junction end that differs from germline.

This rearrangement joins TRBV12-3 or TRBV12-4 to TRBJ2-5; 7 bases match TRBD1. The TCR was taken from a man aged 18 to 30 with Graves' hyperthyroidism. The specimen sequenced was blood. In DNA, the CDR3 is TGTGCCAGCAGTTCGGACAGGTACCAAGAAACCCAGTACTTC. It specifies CASSSDRYQETQYF.